The rows below give T cell receptor beta chains drawn from one sample of a study of blood T cell repertoires in COVID-19. TCRdb's table, derived via immunoSEQ multiplex PCR, lists solely in-frame clones and lacks some. The table records about 210,000 clones, over 70% of them present only once. Sequenced input: peripheral blood. All receptors come from a woman aged 45-65 years with acute or convalescent COVID-19. Both conserved end residues are part of each CDR3. D genes are given only for firm matches. Clone size is not always given. Where it is, it says once, few, many or a class for expanded clones.

-	TRBV7-2	TRBD2	TRBJ2-1	CASTFGPSGYNEQFF	TGTGCCAGCACCTTCGGGCCTAGCGGATACAATGAGCAGTTCTTC
-	TRBV3-1/TRBV3-2	-	TRBJ1-6	CASSHGSGDGSPLHF	TGTGCCAGCAGCCATGGGTCAGGGGACGGTTCACCCCTCCACTTT
once	TRBV7-2	-	TRBJ1-3	CASSLDRGSGNTIYF	TGTGCCAGCAGCTTAGATCGGGGTTCTGGAAACACCATATATTTT
-	TRBV5-1	TRBD2	TRBJ2-3	CASSGGLAGGTDTQYF	TGCGCCAGCAGCGGCGGACTAGCGGGAGGCACAGATACGCAGTATTTT
-	TRBV6-5	TRBD1	TRBJ1-3	CASRPQGAGNTIYF	TGTGCCAGCAGGCCTCAGGGGGCTGGAAACACCATATATTTT
-	TRBV24-1	TRBD1	TRBJ2-3	CATSQGSLTDTQYF	TGTGCCACATCACAGGGGTCCCTCACAGATACGCAGTATTTT
-	TRBV3-1/TRBV3-2	TRBD2	TRBJ2-5	CASSQEWREGGETQYF	TGTGCCAGCAGCCAAGAATGGCGGGAGGGAGGGGAGACCCAGTACTTC
-	TRBV6-5	TRBD2	TRBJ2-7	CASSPRTSGTYEQYF	TGTGCCAGCAGTCCCCGGACTAGCGGGACCTACGAGCAGTACTTC
-	TRBV2	-	TRBJ2-1	CASSEKGVQGVDEQFF	TGTGCCAGCAGTGAAAAGGGGGTCCAGGGAGTGGATGAGCAGTTCTTC
-	TRBV10-1	TRBD1	TRBJ2-2	CASKKTQGQGKMDGELFF	TGCGCCAGCAAGAAAACACAAGGACAGGGGAAGATGGACGGGGAGCTGTTTTTT
-	TRBV3-1/TRBV3-2	-	TRBJ1-1	CASSQNRATEAFF	TGTGCCAGCAGCCAAAACAGGGCCACTGAAGCTTTCTTT
-	TRBV6-5	TRBD2	TRBJ2-7	CATHPPGGRAWEQYF	TGTGCCACTCACCCTCCGGGCGGGAGGGCGTGGGAGCAGTACTTC
-	TRBV19	-	TRBJ1-1	CASTTEDYTEAFF	TGTGCCAGTACGACAGAAGATTACACTGAAGCTTTCTTT
-	TRBV5-4	TRBD2	TRBJ2-3	CASSLLSRTSTPHTQYF	TGTGCCAGCAGCCTCCTGTCTAGGACTAGCACCCCTCATACGCAGTATTTT
-	TRBV5-1	TRBD1	TRBJ1-3	CASSLETGRNTIYF	TGCGCCAGCAGCCTCGAGACAGGGAGAAACACCATATATTTT
once	TRBV19	TRBD2	TRBJ2-5	CASSVGLAGGSRETQYF	TGTGCCAGTAGTGTCGGACTAGCGGGAGGGTCCAGAGAGACCCAGTACTTC
-	TRBV6-5	TRBD2	TRBJ2-1	CASSYSFLAAEGEQFF	TGTGCCAGCAGTTACTCGTTCCTAGCGGCAGAGGGCGAGCAGTTCTTC
few	TRBV19	-	TRBJ1-1	CASSQNTEAFF	TGTGCCAGTAGTCAGAACACTGAAGCTTTCTTT
-	TRBV5-5	-	TRBJ2-6	CASIQSGANVLTF	TGTGCCAGCATCCAATCTGGGGCCAACGTCCTGACTTTC
-	TRBV5-1	TRBD1	TRBJ2-5	CASSLDRGGLETQYF	TGCGCCAGCAGCTTGGACAGGGGCGGTCTAGAGACCCAGTACTTC
-	TRBV6-5	TRBD2	TRBJ2-7	CASTDPGGSYEQYF	TGTGCCAGCACCGACCCGGGAGGCTCCTACGAGCAGTACTTC
-	TRBV28	-	TRBJ2-3	CASSFPPQATDTQYF	TGTGCCAGCAGTTTTCCCCCCCAGGCTACAGATACGCAGTATTTT
-	TRBV5-1	-	TRBJ2-5	CASGAGKETQYF	TGCGCCAGCGGGGCGGGAAAAGAGACCCAGTACTTC
-	TRBV6-4	TRBD2	TRBJ2-1	CASSVLAGRYNEQFF	TGTGCCAGCAGTGTATTAGCGGGAAGGTACAATGAGCAGTTCTTC
once	TRBV3-1/TRBV3-2	TRBD2	TRBJ2-1	CASKAGGGNEQFF	TGTGCCAGCAAGGCGGGAGGGGGCAATGAGCAGTTCTTC
few	TRBV10-1	-	TRBJ2-7	CASSEGAGEQYF	TGCGCCAGCAGTGAAGGGGCGGGAGAGCAGTACTTC
-	TRBV4-2	TRBD2	TRBJ2-1	CASSQEPGTSANNEQFF	TGTGCCAGCAGCCAAGAGCCCGGGACTAGCGCAAACAATGAGCAGTTCTTC
-	TRBV28	-	TRBJ2-1	CASSSPGSYNEQFF	TGTGCCAGCAGTTCACCGGGGTCCTACAATGAGCAGTTCTTC
few	TRBV6-1	-	TRBJ1-2	CASSEAWAIYGYTF	TGTGCCAGCAGTGAAGCATGGGCTATCTATGGCTACACCTTC
-	TRBV20-1	TRBD1	TRBJ2-7	CSASEGAHSYEQYF	TGCAGTGCTAGTGAGGGGGCCCACTCCTACGAGCAGTACTTC
-	TRBV19	TRBD1	TRBJ2-3	CASRDRDGTDTQYF	TGTGCCAGTAGAGACAGGGATGGTACAGATACGCAGTATTTT
-	TRBV5-4	TRBD2	TRBJ2-7	CASSLGGTSGLYEQYF	TGTGCCAGCAGCTTGGGCGGGACTAGCGGACTCTACGAGCAGTACTTC
-	TRBV5-1	TRBD2	TRBJ2-2	CASRLLAGVDTGELFF	TGCGCCAGCAGGCTACTAGCGGGGGTAGATACCGGGGAGCTGTTTTTT
-	TRBV7-9	-	TRBJ1-5	CASSLRRFNQPQHF	TGTGCCAGCAGCCTTCGCAGGTTTAATCAGCCCCAGCATTTT
-	TRBV28	TRBD1	TRBJ2-6	CASSSGTGESGANVLTF	TGTGCCAGCAGTTCTGGGACAGGGGAGTCTGGGGCCAACGTCCTGACTTTC
few	TRBV30	-	TRBJ1-1	CAWSSLTPYTEAFF	TGTGCCTGGAGTTCTTTGACACCCTACACTGAAGCTTTCTTT
-	TRBV21-1	-	TRBJ2-3	CASSKNDGTGAATDTQYF	TGTGCCAGCAGCAAAAATGACGGGACAGGGGCCGCGACAGATACGCAGTATTTT